The 5 T cell receptor beta chains below all came from one sample that was sequenced in a study of breast tumors, draining lymph nodes, adjacent tissues. Axillary draining lymph nodes of breast cancer patients supplied the node samples. In TCRdb, the multiplex PCR reads were re-called with MiXCR into one record per CDR3 protein. The data show under 150,000 distinct CDR3 sequences, with approximately 20% seen just once and roughly 2.7% held by the top ten. Sequencing was done on a sample of axillary lymph node tissue. These TCRs come from a female donor with breast cancer. Some clones in this sample may be carry-over from other donors' samples.

To note about this clonotype: This may stem from a read error, because a much larger clone lies one nucleotide away. CDR3 in DNA: TGTGCCAACAGTTTCGGACAGGGCGGGGAGACCCAGTACTTC. Residues: CANSFGQGGETQYF. The chain recombines TRBV12-3 or TRBV12-4 with TRBJ2-5; 8 bases align to TRBD1. The CDR3 has 14 amino acids.

This clonotype was seen at least ten times. The V gene is TRBV5-8, the J gene TRBJ2-7; no definite D call. CDR1 is SGHTS, CDR2 YDEGEE, per germline. The V end lost 2 bases, the J end lost 4 bases, and 16 bases lay between the germline ends. The CDR3 covers 15 residues. The CDR3 nucleotides are TGTGCCAGCAGCTTAGACCACAGCAGAGGATACGAGCAGTACTTC. It codes for CASSLDHSRGYEQYF.

This clonotype has a handful of counts. This could be a read error, since a much larger clone is one nucleotide away. J is TRBJ2-7 and V is TRBV20-1; D is uncertain. Trimming stripped 3 bases from V and 9 bases from J, with 9 bases between. This CDR3 is 10 amino acids long. The germline CDR1 and CDR2 sequences are DFQATT and SNEGSKA (reference sequence). CDR3 coding DNA: TGCAGTGCTAGTTACGGCGGGCAGTACTTC. Encoded protein: CSASYGGQYF.

Worth noting for this clonotype: A read error may be the cause here, since a much bigger clone is one base away. CDR3 nucleotide sequence: TGTGCCAACAGCCTCGGGACAGGGGATGCCGAGCAGTACTTC. Its translation: CANSLGTGDAEQYF. This chain uses TRBV3-1 with TRBJ2-7; 10 nucleotides align to TRBD1. CDR1 and CDR2 from the germline V gene are LGHDT and YNNKEL (reference sequence). This CDR3 is 14 amino acids long.

This clonotype was counted ten times or more. The J gene is TRBJ2-2, the V gene TRBV3-1; TRBD2 matches 10 bases. Germline V gene data show CDR1 as LGHDT and CDR2 as YNNKEL (reference sequence). The CDR3 spans 15 residues. The V segment lost 5 bases and the J segment 3 bases; nucleotides outside the gene matches: 3. CDR3 amino acids: CASSNGLADTGELFF. The CDR3 DNA follows: TGTGCCAGCAGCAATGGACTAGCGGACACCGGGGAGCTGTTTTTT.